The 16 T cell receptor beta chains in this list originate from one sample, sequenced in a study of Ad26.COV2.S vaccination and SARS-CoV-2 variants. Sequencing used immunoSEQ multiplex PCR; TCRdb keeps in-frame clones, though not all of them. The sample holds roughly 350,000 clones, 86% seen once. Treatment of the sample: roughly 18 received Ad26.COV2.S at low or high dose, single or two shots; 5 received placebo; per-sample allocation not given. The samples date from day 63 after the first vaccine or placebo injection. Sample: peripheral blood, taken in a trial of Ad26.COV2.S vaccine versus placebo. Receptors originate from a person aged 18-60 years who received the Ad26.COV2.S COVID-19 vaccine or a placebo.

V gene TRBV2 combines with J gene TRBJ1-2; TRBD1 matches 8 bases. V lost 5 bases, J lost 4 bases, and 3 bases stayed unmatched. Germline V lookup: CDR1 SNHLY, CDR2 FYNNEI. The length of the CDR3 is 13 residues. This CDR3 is CASSSGGVYGYTF. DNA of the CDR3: TGTGCCAGCAGTTCAGGGGGCGTCTATGGCTACACCTTC.

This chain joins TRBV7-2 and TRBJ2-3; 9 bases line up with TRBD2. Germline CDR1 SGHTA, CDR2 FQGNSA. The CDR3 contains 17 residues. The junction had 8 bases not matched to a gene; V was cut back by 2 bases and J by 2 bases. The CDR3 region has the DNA TGTGCCAGCAGCTTAACTTCCCTAGCGGGGCTCACAGATACGCAGTATTTT. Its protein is CASSLTSLAGLTDTQYF. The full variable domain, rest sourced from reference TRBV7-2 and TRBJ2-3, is GAGVSQSPSNKVTEKGKDVELRCDPISGHTALYWYRQSLGQGLEFLIYFQGNSAPDKSGLPSDRFSAERTGGSVSTLTIQRTQQEDSAVYLCASSLTSLAGLTDTQYFGPGTRLTVL.

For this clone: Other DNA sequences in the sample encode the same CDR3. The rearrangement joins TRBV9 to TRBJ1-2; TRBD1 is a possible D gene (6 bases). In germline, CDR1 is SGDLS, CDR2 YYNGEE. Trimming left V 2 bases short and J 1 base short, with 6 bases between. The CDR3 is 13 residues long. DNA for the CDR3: TGTGCCAGCAGCGTGGACAGTAACTATGGCTACACCTTC. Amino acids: CASSVDSNYGYTF.

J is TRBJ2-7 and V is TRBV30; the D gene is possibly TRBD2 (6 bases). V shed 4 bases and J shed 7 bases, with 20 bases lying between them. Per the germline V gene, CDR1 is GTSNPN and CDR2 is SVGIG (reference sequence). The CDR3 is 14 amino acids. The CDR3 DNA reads TGTGCCTGGACCGGCGGGACTCCCCCGAGGGAGCAGTACTTC. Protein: CAWTGGTPPREQYF.

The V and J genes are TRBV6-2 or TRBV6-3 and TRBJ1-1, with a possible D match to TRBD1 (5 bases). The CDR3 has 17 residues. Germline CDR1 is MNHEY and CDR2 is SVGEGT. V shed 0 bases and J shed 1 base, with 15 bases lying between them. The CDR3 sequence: CASSYSLGTPRNTEAFF. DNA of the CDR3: TGTGCCAGCAGTTACTCGCTGGGGACGCCCAGGAACACTGAAGCTTTCTTT.

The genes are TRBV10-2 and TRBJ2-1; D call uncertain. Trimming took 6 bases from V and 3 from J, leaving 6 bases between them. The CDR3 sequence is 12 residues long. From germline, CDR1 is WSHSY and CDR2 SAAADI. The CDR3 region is CASSVDYNEQFF. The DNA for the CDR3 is TGCGCCAGCAGCGTCGACTACAATGAGCAGTTCTTC.

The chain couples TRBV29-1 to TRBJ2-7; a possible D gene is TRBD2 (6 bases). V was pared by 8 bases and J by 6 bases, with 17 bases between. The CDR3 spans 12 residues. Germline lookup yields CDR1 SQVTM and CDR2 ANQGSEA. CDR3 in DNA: TGCAGCTTCTTATGGGGGGTCGGCGAGCAGTACTTC. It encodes CSFLWGVGEQYF.

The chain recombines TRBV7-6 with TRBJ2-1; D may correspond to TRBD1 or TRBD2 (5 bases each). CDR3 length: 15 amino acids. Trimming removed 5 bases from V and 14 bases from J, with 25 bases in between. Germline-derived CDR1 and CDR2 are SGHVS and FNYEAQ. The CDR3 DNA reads TGTGCCAGCAGCGTGGGAAACTCCGGGACCGCGGCCGAGTTCTTC. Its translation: CASSVGNSGTAAEFF.

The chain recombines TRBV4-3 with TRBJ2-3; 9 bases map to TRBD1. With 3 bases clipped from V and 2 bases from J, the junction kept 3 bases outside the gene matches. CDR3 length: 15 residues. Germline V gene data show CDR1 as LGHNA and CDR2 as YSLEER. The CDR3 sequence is CASSQGQGATDTQYF. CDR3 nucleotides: TGCGCCAGCAGCCAGGGACAGGGCGCCACAGATACGCAGTATTTT.

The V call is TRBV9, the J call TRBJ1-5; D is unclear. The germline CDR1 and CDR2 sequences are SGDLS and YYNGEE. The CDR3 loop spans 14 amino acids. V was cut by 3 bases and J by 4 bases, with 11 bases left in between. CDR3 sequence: CASSALGGNQPQHF. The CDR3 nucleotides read TGTGCCAGCAGCGCCTTAGGCGGGAATCAGCCCCAGCATTTT.

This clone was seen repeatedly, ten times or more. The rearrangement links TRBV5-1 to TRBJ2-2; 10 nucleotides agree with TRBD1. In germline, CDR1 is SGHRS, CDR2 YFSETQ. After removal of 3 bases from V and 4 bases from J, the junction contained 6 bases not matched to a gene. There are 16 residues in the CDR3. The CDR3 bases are TGCGCCAGCAGCTCGACAGGGGGCTTTTTCACCGGGGAGCTGTTTTTT. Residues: CASSSTGGFFTGELFF.

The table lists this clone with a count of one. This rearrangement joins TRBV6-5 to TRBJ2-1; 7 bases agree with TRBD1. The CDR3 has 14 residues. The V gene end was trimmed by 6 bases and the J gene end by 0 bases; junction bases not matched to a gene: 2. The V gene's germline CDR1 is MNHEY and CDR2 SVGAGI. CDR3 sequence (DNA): TGTGCCAGCAGGACAGGGAGCTCCTACAATGAGCAGTTCTTC. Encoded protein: CASRTGSSYNEQFF.

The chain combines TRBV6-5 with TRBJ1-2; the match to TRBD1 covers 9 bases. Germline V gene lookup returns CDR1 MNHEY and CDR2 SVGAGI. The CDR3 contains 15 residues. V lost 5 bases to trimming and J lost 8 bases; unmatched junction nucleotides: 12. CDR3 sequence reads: CASSQLRDRAEGYTF. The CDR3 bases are TGTGCCAGCAGTCAACTTAGGGACAGGGCGGAGGGCTACACCTTC.

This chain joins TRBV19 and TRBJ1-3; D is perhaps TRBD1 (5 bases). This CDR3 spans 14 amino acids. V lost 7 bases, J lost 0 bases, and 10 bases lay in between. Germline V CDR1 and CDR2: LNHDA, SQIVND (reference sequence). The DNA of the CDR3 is TGTGCCAGTAACTACAGGCCCTCTGGAAACACCATATATTTT. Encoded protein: CASNYRPSGNTIYF. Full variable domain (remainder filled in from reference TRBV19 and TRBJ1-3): DGGITQSPKYLFRKEGQNVTLSCEQNLNHDAMYWYRQDPGQGLRLIYYSQIVNDFQKGDIAEGYSVSREKKESFPLTVTSAQKNPTAFYLCASNYRPSGNTIYFGEGSWLTVV.

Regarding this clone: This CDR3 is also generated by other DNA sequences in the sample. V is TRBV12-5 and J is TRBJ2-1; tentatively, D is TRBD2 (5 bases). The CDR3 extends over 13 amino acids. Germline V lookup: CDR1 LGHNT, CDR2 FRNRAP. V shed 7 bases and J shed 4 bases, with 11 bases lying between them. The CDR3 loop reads CASAGLVYNEQFF. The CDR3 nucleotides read TGTGCTAGTGCTGGACTCGTTTACAATGAGCAGTTCTTC. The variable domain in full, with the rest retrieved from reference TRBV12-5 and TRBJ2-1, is DARVTQTPRHKVTEMGQEVTMRCQPILGHNTVFWYRQTMMQGLELLAYFRNRAPLDDSGMPKDRFSAEMPDATLATLKIQPSEPRDSAVYFCASAGLVYNEQFFGPGTRLTVL.

The chain's CDR3 is CASSSTGVSGYTF. DNA of the CDR3: TGTGCCAGCAGCTCGACAGGGGTGAGCGGCTACACCTTC. The chain recombines TRBV12-3 or TRBV12-4 with TRBJ1-2, with TRBD1 identical over 8 bases. This CDR3 has 13 residues. V lost 6 bases, J lost 8 bases, and 8 bases stayed unmatched.